This TCR beta chain was recorded in a study of T cells in Graves' hyperthyroidism and ophthalmopathy. CDR3 length: 13 amino acids. V shed 4 bases and J shed 4 bases, with 10 bases lying between them. Looked up from germline, CDR1 is MDHEN and CDR2 is SYDVKM. What was amplified from RNA transcripts were TCR beta CDR3 regions. The TCR CDR3 was amplified in a first-round RT-PCR using the HTBI primer set. TCRdb re-analysed the multiplex PCR reads in MiXCR, keeping a single row per CDR3 protein. The sample consists of approximately 430,000 distinct CDR3 sequences, less than 20% of them appearing once. This clonotype came up once.

Sequenced material: blood. This sequence was found in a woman between 18 and 30 years old with Graves' hyperthyroidism. The J gene is TRBJ1-2, the V gene TRBV28; D possibly corresponds to TRBD1 (5 bases). The DNA of the CDR3 is TGTGCCAGCAGTTACCAGGGAACCTATGGCTACACCTTC. Its translation: CASSYQGTYGYTF.